Below are 28 T cell receptor beta chains sequenced from a single sample in a study of cytomegalovirus exposure and HLA in healthy donors. The assay was immunoSEQ multiplex PCR, and TCRdb's table has in-frame clones only and misses some. Among some 90,000 clones listed, about 90% were seen once. Sequenced input: PBMCs. Every receptor here comes from a man between 18 and 29 years old in good health and CMV-seropositive.

This clone was observed a few times. This chain joins TRBV7-3 and TRBJ2-2; 7 bases align to TRBD2. CDR1 is SGHTA and CDR2 is FQGTGA in the germline V gene. V was clipped by 2 bases and J by 1 base; unmatched bases: 4. CDR3 length: 16 residues. The DNA of the CDR3 is TGTGCCAGCAGCTTATTTCCTAGCGGGAACACCGGGGAGCTGTTTTTT. Translated, it gives CASSLFPSGNTGELFF.

V gene TRBV14 combines with J gene TRBJ2-3; tentative D call: TRBD1 (6 bases). Looked up from germline, CDR1 is SGHDN and CDR2 is FVKESK. The CDR3 has 14 residues. The V end was cut by 3 bases, the J end by 8 bases, with 15 bases between. The CDR3 coding sequence is TGTGCCAGCAGCCAGCTCCAGGGGTCAGGTACGCAGTATTTT. This sequence encodes CASSQLQGSGTQYF.

This clone was counted a single time. This chain joins TRBV5-8 and TRBJ2-7; 11 bases line up with TRBD2. This CDR3 spans 15 amino acids. Unmatched junction bases numbered 10, after V lost 7 bases and J lost 4 bases. Looked up from germline, CDR1 is SGHTS and CDR2 is YDEGEE. The CDR3 DNA sequence: TGTGCCAGCCGACTACAGACTAGCGGGATGTACGAGCAGTACTTC. Its translation: CASRLQTSGMYEQYF.

The chain recombines TRBV7-9 with TRBJ2-3; 8 bases are shared with TRBD2. The length of the CDR3 is 14 residues. Germline lookup yields CDR1 SEHNR and CDR2 FQNEAQ (reference sequence). The J segment lost 6 bases and the V segment lost 5 bases, leaving 7 bases of the junction unmatched. The CDR3, as DNA: TGTGCCAGCAGCGAATCCGGGACTAGGGATACGCAGTATTTT. As protein: CASSESGTRDTQYF.

The chain carries TRBV9 and TRBJ1-2; TRBD1 is a possible D gene (5 bases). The CDR3 is made up of 18 amino acids. CDR1 is SGDLS and CDR2 is YYNGEE in the germline V gene. Deletions cut 0 bases from V and 0 bases from J, with 18 bases between. The CDR3 region has the DNA TGTGCCAGCAGCGTAGGTCGGCGGGGGGAGTTAGCTAACTATGGCTACACCTTC. Translated, it gives CASSVGRRGELANYGYTF.

V gene TRBV6-5 combines with J gene TRBJ2-2; D is perhaps TRBD1 (5 bases). The germline V and J ends were trimmed by 2 bases and 0 bases, with 10 bases remaining between them. CDR3 length: 16 residues. CDR1 is MNHEY and CDR2 is SVGAGI in the germline V gene. CDR3: CASSYGAVSNTGELFF. The CDR3 DNA sequence: TGTGCCAGCAGTTACGGGGCCGTATCGAACACCGGGGAGCTGTTTTTT.

Written as DNA, the CDR3 is TGTGCTAGTGGTTTGTCTGGCAGACACTCCTACGAGCAGTACTTC. This sequence encodes CASGLSGRHSYEQYF. The chain couples TRBV12-5 to TRBJ2-7; D gene uncertain. The V gene's germline CDR1 is LGHNT and CDR2 FRNRAP. Trimming pared 2 bases from V and 0 bases from J, leaving 11 bases between. The CDR3 runs to 15 residues.

The V and J genes are TRBV5-1 and TRBJ1-1; TRBD1 matches 9 bases. This CDR3 has 13 amino acids. Germline CDR1 reads SGHRS; CDR2 reads YFSETQ. With V trimmed by 4 bases and J by 4 bases, 2 bases remained unmatched. The CDR3 bases are TGCGCCAGCAGCGTGACAGGGGGCACTGAAGCTTTCTTT. It codes for CASSVTGGTEAFF. The full variable domain, rest sourced from reference TRBV5-1 and TRBJ1-1, is KAGVTQTPRYLIKTRGQQVTLSCSPISGHRSVSWYQQTPGQGLQFLFEYFSETQRNKGNFPGRFSGRQFSNSRSEMNVSTLELGDSALYLCASSVTGGTEAFFGQGTRLTVV.

The chain joins TRBV29-1 to TRBJ1-2; no firm D call. This CDR3 is built from 11 residues. Germline loops: CDR1 SQVTM, CDR2 ANQGSEA. Trimming removed 7 bases at V and 0 bases at J, with 6 bases between. This chain's CDR3 is CSGHANYGYTF. As DNA, the CDR3 is TGCAGCGGGCATGCTAACTATGGCTACACCTTC.

V is TRBV5-1 and J is TRBJ1-4; 8 bases agree with TRBD1. This CDR3 comprises 17 residues. J was trimmed by 0 bases and V by 6 bases; bases with no gene match: 10. Looked up from germline, CDR1 is SGHRS and CDR2 is YFSETQ. The CDR3 DNA reads TGCGCCAGCAAGGATCGGACAGGGATAGCAACTAATGAAAAACTGTTTTTT. It specifies CASKDRTGIATNEKLFF.

This clone was recorded only once. The V and J genes are TRBV7-3 and TRBJ1-6; no clear D. Per germline, CDR1 SGHTA and CDR2 FQGTGA. This CDR3 is 13 amino acids long. Trimming cost V 6 bases and J 7 bases, with 10 bases left between them. The CDR3 sequence: CASSSDWNSPLHF. In nucleotides, the CDR3 is TGTGCCAGCAGTTCCGACTGGAATTCACCCCTCCACTTT.

The V call is TRBV5-1, the J call TRBJ2-1, with 10 bases aligning to TRBD2. The CDR3 is 15 residues long. Trimming removed 0 bases from V and 9 bases from J; junction bases left unmatched: 6. The V gene's germline CDR1 is SGHRS and CDR2 YFSETQ. As DNA, the CDR3 is TGCGCCAGCAGCTTGGGTGCTAGCGGGAGTGGTGAGCAGTTCTTC. The encoded protein is CASSLGASGSGEQFF.

V and J are TRBV9 and TRBJ1-2, with D perhaps TRBD1 (6 bases). CDR1 is SGDLS, CDR2 YYNGEE, per germline. With 5 bases removed from V and 0 bases from J, the gap between germline ends came to 17 bases. The CDR3 runs to 16 residues. This CDR3 reads CASRDPGTNANYGYTF. The CDR3 bases are TGTGCCAGCAGGGACCCCGGGACAAACGCTAACTATGGCTACACCTTC.

This chain uses TRBV2 with TRBJ2-2; no clear D gene. The CDR3 has 15 residues. Trimming removed 7 bases from V and 0 bases from J, with 12 bases in between. CDR1 is SNHLY and CDR2 is FYNNEI in the germline V gene. The CDR3 protein is CASTTRGANTGELFF. The CDR3 DNA reads as TGTGCCAGCACCACAAGAGGAGCGAACACCGGGGAGCTGTTTTTT.

The CDR3 DNA sequence: TGTGCCAGCAGTTCCGGGGACAGGGAGAACACTGAAGCTTTCTTT. Amino acids: CASSSGDRENTEAFF. V gene TRBV6-6 combines with J gene TRBJ1-1; 9 bases fit TRBD1. The length of the CDR3 is 15 residues. J was trimmed by 1 base and V by 4 bases; bases with no gene match: 4. CDR1 and CDR2 from the germline V gene are MNHNY and SVGAGI (reference sequence).

The chain couples TRBV2 to TRBJ1-4; D perhaps matches TRBD1 (5 bases). The germline CDR1 and CDR2 sequences are SNHLY and FYNNEI. The ends were cut back, 2 bases at V and 7 bases at J, with 8 bases in the middle. This CDR3 comprises 13 residues. In DNA, the CDR3 is TGTGCCAGCAGTGAACGCGGGGGTGAAAAACTGTTTTTT. It codes for CASSERGGEKLFF.

This clone was seen many times. The chain is built from TRBV7-8 and TRBJ2-3; 12 bases fit TRBD1. The V segment lost 4 bases and the J segment 4 bases; nucleotides outside the gene matches: 3. Germline lookup yields CDR1 SGHVS and CDR2 FQNEAQ. There are 15 residues in the CDR3. The CDR3: CASSSGTGGADTQYF. The CDR3, as DNA: TGTGCCAGCAGCTCCGGGACAGGGGGCGCAGATACGCAGTATTTT.

The V gene is TRBV5-4, the J gene TRBJ2-3, with D perhaps matching TRBD2 (5 bases). The CDR3 totals 14 residues. Deletions cut 2 bases from V and 4 bases from J, with 11 bases between. The germline V gene encodes CDR1 SGHNT and CDR2 YYREEE (reference sequence). The CDR3 sequence: CASSFSLAPDTQYF. As DNA, the CDR3 is TGTGCCAGCAGCTTTTCGCTAGCCCCAGATACGCAGTATTTT.

This chain connects TRBV27 to TRBJ2-7, with D maybe TRBD2 (5 bases). This CDR3 is built from 14 residues. The V gene lost 3 bases and the J gene lost 5 bases, with 14 bases spanning the gap. CDR1 is MNHEY, CDR2 SMNVEV, per germline (reference sequence). The CDR3 DNA sequence: TGTGCCAGCAGTTTCGGGGTTTTGAGTGACGAGCAGTACTTC. Residues: CASSFGVLSDEQYF.

The chain uses TRBV7-2 and TRBJ2-3; D call uncertain. V was trimmed by 5 bases and J by 2 bases, leaving 14 bases between them. CDR1 and CDR2 from the germline V gene are SGHTA and FQGNSA. This CDR3 region has 15 residues. Here the CDR3 DNA reads TGTGCCAGCAGCCCCGAGGTACAAACCACAGATACGCAGTATTTT. Translated: CASSPEVQTTDTQYF.

J is TRBJ1-1 and V is TRBV6-1; D is unresolved. V was pared by 1 base and J by 4 bases, with 4 bases between. The CDR3 length is 12 residues. Germline assignment: CDR1 MNHNS and CDR2 SASEGT. The CDR3 sequence: CASSEVATEAFF. As DNA, the CDR3 is TGTGCCAGCAGTGAAGTGGCCACTGAAGCTTTCTTT.

The rearrangement links TRBV18 to TRBJ2-7; D remains ambiguous. Germline V gives CDR1 KGHSH, CDR2 LQKENI. The CDR3 has 11 residues. Trimming pared 5 bases from V and 2 bases from J, leaving 4 bases between. The CDR3 here is CASSSTYEQYF. The CDR3 nucleotides are TGTGCCAGCTCATCTACCTACGAGCAGTACTTC.

The table lists this clone with a count of one. Written as DNA, the CDR3 is TGCGCCAGCAGCCAAGGGACTAGCGGGAGTATCACAGATACGCAGTATTTT. It specifies CASSQGTSGSITDTQYF. The rearrangement uses TRBV4-3 and TRBJ2-3; 13 bases are a match to TRBD2. This CDR3 is 17 amino acids long. Germline V gene sequence: CDR1 LGHNA, CDR2 YSLEER. The V segment lost 1 base and the J segment 2 bases; nucleotides outside the gene matches: 3.

The rearrangement joins TRBV6-1 to TRBJ2-2; TRBD2 agrees at 8 bases. Germline CDR1 MNHNS, CDR2 SASEGT. The CDR3 totals 16 residues. Trimming cost V 1 base and J 4 bases; bases outside gene matches: 5. The CDR3 here is CASSEVAGRGTGELFF. The CDR3 DNA reads TGTGCCAGCAGTGAAGTAGCGGGACGGGGCACCGGGGAGCTGTTTTTT.

The V gene is TRBV11-3, the J gene TRBJ2-7; D is unresolved. Trimming shortened V by 4 bases and J by 2 bases, and 12 bases separated the two germline ends. The CDR3 length is 14 residues. Germline loops: CDR1 SGHNT, CDR2 YENEEA. The CDR3 DNA is TGTGCCAGCAGCTCTCGACTGGAGCCCTACGAGCAGTACTTC. It yields the protein CASSSRLEPYEQYF. Using reference TRBV11-3 and TRBJ2-7 for the parts outside the CDR3, the full variable domain is EAGVVQSPRYKIIEKKQPVAFWCNPISGHNTLYWYLQNLGQGPELLIRYENEEAVDDSQLPKDRFSAERLKGVDSTLKIQPAELGDSAVYLCASSSRLEPYEQYFGPGTRLTVT.

The rearrangement uses TRBV5-8 and TRBJ2-1, with D tentatively TRBD1 (5 bases). Per the germline V gene, CDR1 is SGHTS and CDR2 is YDEGEE. This CDR3 has 13 residues. The V end was cut by 1 base, the J end by 4 bases, with 6 bases between. CDR3 DNA: TGTGCCAGCAGCTTGACAGGATACAATGAGCAGTTCTTC. Translated: CASSLTGYNEQFF.

A single count supports this clone. The rearrangement joins TRBV10-1 to TRBJ2-7; TRBD1 might be the D (5 bases). V lost 5 bases and J lost 3, with 17 bases in between. CDR1 and CDR2 (germline): WNHNN, SYGVQD (reference sequence). There are 15 residues in the CDR3. This CDR3 is CASSLPTQAYYEQYF. CDR3 in DNA: TGCGCCAGCAGTCTTCCCACACAGGCGTACTACGAGCAGTACTTC.

This CDR3 reads CASRISGRARTDTQYF. The CDR3 nucleotides read TGTGCCAGCAGGATAAGCGGGAGGGCGCGCACAGATACGCAGTATTTT. The chain links TRBV4-2 to TRBJ2-3; 10 positions match TRBD2. This CDR3 has 16 amino acids. After removal of 6 bases from V and 1 base from J, the junction contained 7 bases not matched to a gene. CDR1 and CDR2 (germline): LGHNA, YNFKEQ.